The sequence of this TCR beta chain was determined in a study of cytomegalovirus exposure and HLA in healthy donors. Study-wide context: The same platform used for the 650 to 850 first-cohort repertoires was also used for the 90 to 150 validation repertoires, as a later analysis reported. General study points: The authors listed some 160 TCR beta chains as cytomegalovirus-associated. Clusters of TCRs from the first cohort tended to co-occur in the 120 or so validation repertoires (as a later analysis found).

The validation cohort, a group of more than 100 subjects, included the donors and was separate from the roughly 700-subject first cohort. Clones were read by immunoSEQ multiplex PCR, and TCRdb kept only the in-frame ones, dropping some. The sample shows 80,000 to 90,000 clones, roughly 96% of them seen only once. The CDR3 length is 15 residues. V gave up 2 bases and J gave up 4 bases, with 13 bases separating them. Germline CDR1 is SNHLY and CDR2 is FYNNEI. For this clone: Its antigen is currently unknown.

This TCR derives from a man between 18 and 35 years old in good health and CMV-seronegative. This rearrangement joins TRBV2 to TRBJ2-3, with a weak D call TRBD2 (5 bases). Material for sequencing was PBMCs. In nucleotides, the CDR3 is TGTGCCAGCAGTGAAAGGGCTCGGGGAGCAGATACGCAGTATTTT. Translation gives CASSERARGADTQYF.